This entry lists 2 T cell receptor beta chains sequenced from one sample in a study of cytomegalovirus exposure and HLA in healthy donors. The PCR contained 60 Vbeta and 13 Jbeta primers. Produced via immunoSEQ multiplex PCR; TCRdb's table is partial and in-frame only. The profile covers fewer than 60,000 clones, with less than 70% appearing a single time and approximately 12% taken by the ten largest. The sequencing sample was made of PBMCs. These receptor sequences come from a human donor in good health.

This chain joins TRBV4-3 and TRBJ1-2; 10 nucleotides align to TRBD1. This CDR3 spans 15 amino acids. V was pared by 0 bases and J by 5 bases, with 3 bases of the junction left unmatched. The germline V gene encodes CDR1 LGHNA and CDR2 YSLEER. CDR3 residues: CASSQDWGQGYGYTF. The DNA for the CDR3 is TGCGCCAGCAGCCAAGATTGGGGACAGGGGTATGGCTACACCTTC.

On this clone: The sample carries other DNA sequences with the same CDR3. The DNA of the CDR3 is TGTGCCAGCTCACCGGGACAGGGCACCTACGAGCAGTACTTC. Protein sequence: CASSPGQGTYEQYF. This sequence joins TRBV18 and TRBJ2-7; TRBD1 matches 9 bases. The V gene end was trimmed by 3 bases and the J gene end by 2 bases; junction bases not matched to a gene: 2. The CDR3 runs to 14 residues. Germline CDR1 reads KGHSH; CDR2 reads LQKENI.